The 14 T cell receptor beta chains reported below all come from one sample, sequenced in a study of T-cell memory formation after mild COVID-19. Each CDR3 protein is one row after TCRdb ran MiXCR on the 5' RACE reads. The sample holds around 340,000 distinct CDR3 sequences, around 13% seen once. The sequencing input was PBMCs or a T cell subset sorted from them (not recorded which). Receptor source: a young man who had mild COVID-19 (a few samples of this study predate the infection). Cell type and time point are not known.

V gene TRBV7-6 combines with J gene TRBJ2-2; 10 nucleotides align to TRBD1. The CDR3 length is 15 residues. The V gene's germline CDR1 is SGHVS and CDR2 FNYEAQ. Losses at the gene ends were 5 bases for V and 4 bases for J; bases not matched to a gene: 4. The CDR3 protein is CASSTTGGPTGELFF. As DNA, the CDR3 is TGTGCCAGCAGCACGACAGGGGGCCCCACCGGGGAGCTGTTTTTT. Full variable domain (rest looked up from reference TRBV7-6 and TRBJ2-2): GAGVSQSPRYKVTKRGQDVALRCDPISGHVSLYWYRQALGQGPEFLTYFNYEAQQDKSGLPNDRFSAERPEGSISTLTIQRTEQRDSAMYRCASSTTGGPTGELFFGEGSRLTVL.

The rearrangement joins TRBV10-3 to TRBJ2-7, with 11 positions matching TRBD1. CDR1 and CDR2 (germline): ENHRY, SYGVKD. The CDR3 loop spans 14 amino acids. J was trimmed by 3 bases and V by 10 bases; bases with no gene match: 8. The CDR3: CATRPGTGGYEQYV. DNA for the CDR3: TGTGCCACACGACCCGGGACAGGGGGCTACGAGCAGTACGTC.

The CDR3 DNA reads as TGTGCCATCAGTGAGTCGATTGGCACTACCAAAAACATTCAGTACTTC. This gives the protein CAISESIGTTKNIQYF. The chain couples TRBV10-3 to TRBJ2-4; D remains unclear. V was pared by 0 bases and J by 2 bases, with 11 bases between. Germline values: CDR1 ENHRY, CDR2 SYGVKD. This CDR3 spans 16 amino acids.

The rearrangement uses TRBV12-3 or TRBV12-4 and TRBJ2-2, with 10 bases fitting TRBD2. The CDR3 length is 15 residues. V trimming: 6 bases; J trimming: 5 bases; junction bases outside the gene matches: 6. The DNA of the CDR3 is TGTGCCAGCAGGCTAGCGGGGGCGGGTACCGGGGAGCTGTTTTTT. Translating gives CASRLAGAGTGELFF.

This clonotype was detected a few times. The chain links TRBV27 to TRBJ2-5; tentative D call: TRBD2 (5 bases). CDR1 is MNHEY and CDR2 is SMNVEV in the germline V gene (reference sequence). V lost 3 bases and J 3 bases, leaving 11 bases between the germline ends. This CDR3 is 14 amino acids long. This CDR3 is CASSLQRREETQYF. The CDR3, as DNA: TGTGCCAGCAGTTTGCAGCGGAGAGAAGAGACCCAGTACTTC.

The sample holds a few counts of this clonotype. CDR3 loop: CASSHAGSENIQYF. As DNA, the CDR3 is TGCGCCAGCAGCCATGCAGGGAGTGAAAACATTCAGTACTTC. The genes are TRBV4-3 and TRBJ2-4; D may match TRBD1 or TRBD2 (5 bases each). This CDR3 spans 14 amino acids. Germline V gene sequence: CDR1 LGHNA, CDR2 YSLEER. V lost 3 bases to trimming and J lost 5 bases, with 11 bases between them.

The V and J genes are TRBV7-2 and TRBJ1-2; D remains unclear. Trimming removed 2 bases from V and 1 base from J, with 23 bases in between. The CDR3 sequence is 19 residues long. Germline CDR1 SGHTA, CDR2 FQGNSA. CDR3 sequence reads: CASSLQSGLALSNNYGYTF. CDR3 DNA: TGTGCCAGCAGCTTACAGTCGGGTCTAGCCCTGTCGAATAACTATGGCTACACCTTC.

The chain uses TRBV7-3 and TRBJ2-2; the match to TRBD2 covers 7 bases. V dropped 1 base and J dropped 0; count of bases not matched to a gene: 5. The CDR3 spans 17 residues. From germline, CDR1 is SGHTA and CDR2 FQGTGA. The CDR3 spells CASSLRSGEPNTGELFF. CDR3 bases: TGTGCCAGCAGCTTAAGGAGCGGGGAACCGAACACCGGGGAGCTGTTTTTT.

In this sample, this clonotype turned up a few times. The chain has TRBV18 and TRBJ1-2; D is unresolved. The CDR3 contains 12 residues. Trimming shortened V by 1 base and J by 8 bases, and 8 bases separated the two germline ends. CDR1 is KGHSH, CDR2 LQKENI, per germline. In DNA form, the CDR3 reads TGTGCCAGCTCACCACACTTGGACGGCTACACCTTC. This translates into CASSPHLDGYTF.

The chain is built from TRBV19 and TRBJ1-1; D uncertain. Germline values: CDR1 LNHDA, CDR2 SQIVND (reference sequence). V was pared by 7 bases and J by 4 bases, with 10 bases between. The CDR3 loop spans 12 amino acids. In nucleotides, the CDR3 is TGTGCCAGTAAGTACCCCAGCACTGAAGCTTTCTTT. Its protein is CASKYPSTEAFF.

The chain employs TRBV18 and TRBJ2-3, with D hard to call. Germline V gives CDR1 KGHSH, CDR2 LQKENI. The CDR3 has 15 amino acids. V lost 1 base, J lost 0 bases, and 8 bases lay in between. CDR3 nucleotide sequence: TGTGCCAGCTCACCACAGGATAGTAGCACAGATACGCAGTATTTT. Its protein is CASSPQDSSTDTQYF.

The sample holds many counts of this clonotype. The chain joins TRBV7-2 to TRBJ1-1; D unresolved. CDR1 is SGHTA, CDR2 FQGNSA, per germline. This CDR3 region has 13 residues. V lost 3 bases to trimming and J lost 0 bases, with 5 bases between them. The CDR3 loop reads CASSFLVNTEAFF. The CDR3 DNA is TGTGCCAGCAGCTTCCTCGTGAACACTGAAGCTTTCTTT.

The CDR3 DNA reads as TGTGCCAGCAGTGAAGGGGGTCCCCTCGAGCAGTACTTC. As protein: CASSEGGPLEQYF. The rearrangement joins TRBV6-1 to TRBJ2-7; D is ambiguous. This CDR3 is 13 amino acids long. In germline, CDR1 is MNHNS, CDR2 SASEGT. Trimming removed 1 base from V and 6 bases from J, with 10 bases in between.

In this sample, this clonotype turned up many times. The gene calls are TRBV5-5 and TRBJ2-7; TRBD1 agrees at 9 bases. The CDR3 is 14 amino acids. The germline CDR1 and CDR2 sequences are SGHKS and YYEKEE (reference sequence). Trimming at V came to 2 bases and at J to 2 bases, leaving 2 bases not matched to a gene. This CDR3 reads CASSFGTGPYEQYV. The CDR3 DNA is TGTGCCAGCAGCTTTGGGACAGGGCCCTACGAGCAGTACGTC.